One and the same sample provided the 21 T cell receptor beta chains below, sequenced in a study of shared T cell receptors in the human thymus. Data came from immunoSEQ multiplex PCR; TCRdb stores just in-frame clones and leaves some out. The table records roughly 410,000 clones, 85% to 95% of them present only once. The sample comprised thymocytes. The source is a human donor.

This clone was observed once. The chain is built from TRBV6-6 and TRBJ2-5; possible D gene TRBD2, 5 bases. Trimming took off 0 bases at V and 3 bases at J, with 8 bases between the two ends. The CDR3 spans 14 residues. Germline CDR1 MNHNY, CDR2 SVGAGI (reference sequence). The CDR3 protein is CASSYSDYKETQYF. The CDR3 DNA follows: TGTGCCAGCAGTTACTCTGACTATAAAGAGACCCAGTACTTC.

This clone came up once. This chain links TRBV27 with TRBJ2-1; either TRBD1 or TRBD2 may fit D (7 bases each). Germline CDR1 MNHEY, CDR2 SMNVEV (reference sequence). This CDR3 comprises 15 residues. V was cut by 6 bases and J by 4 bases, with 16 bases left in between. CDR3 nucleotides: TGTGCCAGCAGGGGGGAGGGCAGGGGGTACAATGAGCAGTTCTTC. Translation gives CASRGEGRGYNEQFF.

This clone has just one count. CDR3 DNA: TGTGCCAGCGGAAGCCCCAGACGGGACCCCCGTGGGACTGAAGCTTTCTTT. This gives the protein CASGSPRRDPRGTEAFF. V gene TRBV9 combines with J gene TRBJ1-1; the D gene is possibly TRBD1 (5 bases). CDR1 SGDLS and CDR2 YYNGEE come from the germline V gene. This CDR3 comprises 17 residues. V was cut by 7 bases and J by 5 bases, with 27 bases left in between.

This clone is a singleton in its sample. The chain's CDR3 is CASSQIIPVAGKHEQYF. The DNA of the CDR3 is TGCGCCAGCAGCCAAATAATCCCAGTGGCAGGCAAACACGAGCAGTACTTC. The chain couples TRBV4-1 to TRBJ2-7, with D hard to call. The V and J ends lost 2 bases and 5 bases respectively, with 22 bases between them. CDR3 length: 17 residues. Germline assignment: CDR1 MGHRA and CDR2 YSYEKL.

V usage is TRBV4-1 and J usage is TRBJ2-7; weak D call: TRBD2 (7 bases). Germline lookup yields CDR1 MGHRA and CDR2 YSYEKL. The CDR3 extends over 19 amino acids. V lost 1 base and J 2 bases, leaving 24 bases between the germline ends. The CDR3 protein is CASSQVMGGHREVAYEQYF. CDR3 coding DNA: TGCGCCAGCAGCCAAGTCATGGGGGGGCATCGGGAGGTGGCCTACGAGCAGTACTTC.

The chain is built from TRBV7-9 and TRBJ1-2; D not resolved. CDR1 SEHNR and CDR2 FQNEAQ come from the germline V gene (reference sequence). The CDR3 spans 14 residues. V was clipped by 4 bases and J by 5 bases, with 14 bases between them. The CDR3 is CASSSDRLGYGYTF. The CDR3 DNA is TGTGCCAGCAGCTCCGACCGACTTGGATATGGCTACACCTTC.

This chain connects TRBV28 to TRBJ2-7; D gene ambiguous. The length of the CDR3 is 15 residues. Germline V gene sequence: CDR1 MDHEN, CDR2 SYDVKM. The V and J ends lost 6 bases and 4 bases respectively, with 19 bases between them. In DNA form, the CDR3 reads TGTGCCAGCAGCCTCTCCGGGCCCAGGCCTTACGAGCAGTACTTC. It yields the protein CASSLSGPRPYEQYF.

V and J are TRBV15 and TRBJ1-6; D unresolved. Germline CDR1 and CDR2: LNHNV and YYDKDF (reference sequence). This CDR3 comprises 13 residues. The V end lost 3 bases, the J end lost 10 bases, and 10 bases lay between the germline ends. The chain's CDR3 is CATSRSPPSPLHF. In DNA, the CDR3 is TGTGCCACCAGCAGGTCCCCCCCATCACCCCTCCACTTT. Looking up the rest from reference TRBV15 and TRBJ1-6 gives the full variable domain: DAMVIQNPRYQVTQFGKPVTLSCSQTLNHNVMYWYQQKSSQAPKLLFHYYDKDFNNEADTPDNFQSRRPNTSFCFLDIRSPGLGDTAMYLCATSRSPPSPLHFGNGTRLTVT.

The chain carries TRBV27 and TRBJ1-5; D is perhaps TRBD1 (5 bases). Germline-derived CDR1 and CDR2 are MNHEY and SMNVEV (reference sequence). The CDR3 has 14 residues. V gave up 3 bases and J gave up 4 bases, with 10 bases separating them. The CDR3 sequence: CASSFYGQNQPQHF. CDR3 bases: TGTGCCAGCAGTTTTTATGGACAAAATCAGCCCCAGCATTTT.

The chain recombines TRBV25-1 with TRBJ1-4; no definite D call. Trimming shortened V by 4 bases and J by 4 bases, and 13 bases separated the two germline ends. Germline CDR1 is MGHDK and CDR2 is SYGVNS. The CDR3 is 15 residues long. This CDR3 reads CASSVSVDHNEKLFF. CDR3 DNA sequence: TGTGCCAGCAGTGTTTCAGTGGACCATAATGAAAAACTGTTTTTT.

This clone was seen once. V and J are TRBV27 and TRBJ2-7; 9 nucleotides align to TRBD2. The CDR3 runs 18 residues. Trimming took 3 bases from V and 2 from J; bases not matched to a gene: 14. CDR1 is MNHEY, CDR2 SMNVEV, per germline (reference sequence). CDR3 amino acids: CASSFKNPGLARAYEQYF. The CDR3 region has the DNA TGTGCCAGCAGTTTCAAAAATCCTGGACTAGCGAGAGCCTACGAGCAGTACTTC.

The chain's CDR3 is CSPERDYTF. The DNA for the CDR3 is TGCAGTCCGGAACGGGACTACACCTTC. The rearrangement uses TRBV20-1 and TRBJ1-2; D is unresolved. This CDR3 has 9 amino acids. Germline values: CDR1 DFQATT, CDR2 SNEGSKA (reference sequence). V was trimmed by 8 bases and J by 10 bases, leaving 11 bases between them.

This sequence joins TRBV6-5 and TRBJ2-5; no definite D call. CDR1 MNHEY and CDR2 SVGAGI come from the germline V gene. The CDR3 totals 14 residues. Trimming stripped 2 bases from V and 5 bases from J, with 12 bases between. The CDR3 sequence: CASSYGRSGETQYF. The CDR3 DNA sequence: TGTGCCAGCAGTTACGGGCGGTCTGGGGAGACCCAGTACTTC.

This chain links TRBV10-3 with TRBJ2-1; D gene uncertain. This CDR3 has 17 amino acids. Germline V gene sequence: CDR1 ENHRY, CDR2 SYGVKD. V was pared by 0 bases and J by 5 bases, with 17 bases between. CDR3 nucleotide sequence: TGTGCCATCAGTGAGTCGCAGGCTAGTTACTTCGACAATGAGCAGTTCTTC. It codes for CAISESQASYFDNEQFF.

The J gene is TRBJ2-4, the V gene TRBV5-1; 7 bases map to TRBD1. The CDR3 is 19 amino acids. Germline assignment: CDR1 SGHRS and CDR2 YFSETQ. Losses at the gene ends were 6 bases for V and 5 bases for J; bases not matched to a gene: 23. This chain's CDR3 is CASTRDPSLGDRKENIQYF. The CDR3 nucleotides read TGCGCCAGCACCCGAGACCCTTCCCTTGGGGACAGAAAAGAAAACATTCAGTACTTC. The entire variable domain, with the rest obtained from reference TRBV5-1 and TRBJ2-4, is as follows: KAGVTQTPRYLIKTRGQQVTLSCSPISGHRSVSWYQQTPGQGLQFLFEYFSETQRNKGNFPGRFSGRQFSNSRSEMNVSTLELGDSALYLCASTRDPSLGDRKENIQYFGAGTRLSVL.

This clone was observed once. The V call is TRBV15, the J call TRBJ2-4; 8 bases agree with TRBD1. Germline-derived CDR1 and CDR2 are LNHNV and YYDKDF (reference sequence). The CDR3 loop spans 17 amino acids. V lost 5 bases to trimming and J lost 2 bases; unmatched junction nucleotides: 11. The CDR3 sequence: CATSSHSTGATKNIQYF. The CDR3 DNA reads as TGTGCCACCAGCTCTCATTCGACAGGGGCCACCAAAAACATTCAGTACTTC.

The chain links TRBV11-2 to TRBJ2-2, with 10 positions matching TRBD2. The germline V gene has CDR1 SGHAT and CDR2 FQNNGV. This CDR3 contains 15 residues. Trimming at V came to 11 bases and at J to 5 bases, leaving 11 bases not matched to a gene. This CDR3 is CALQKAGGDTGELFF. CDR3 nucleotide sequence: TGTGCCCTCCAAAAAGCGGGAGGGGATACCGGGGAGCTGTTTTTT.

The chain uses TRBV28 and TRBJ2-7; D gene unclear. Trimming cost V 3 bases and J 4 bases, with 10 bases left between them. Per the germline V gene, CDR1 is MDHEN and CDR2 is SYDVKM. The length of the CDR3 is 13 residues. CDR3 bases: TGTGCCAGCAGTTTGGCCAGAGCGTACGAGCAGTACTTC. Translation gives CASSLARAYEQYF.

This rearrangement joins TRBV28 to TRBJ2-7; D gene unclear. The length of the CDR3 is 12 residues. CDR1 MDHEN and CDR2 SYDVKM come from the germline V gene. V lost 7 bases and J lost 9, with 16 bases in between. The chain's CDR3 is CASTSGSPGQYF. CDR3 DNA: TGTGCCAGCACCTCGGGCTCCCCGGGGCAGTACTTC.

The V gene is TRBV11-2, the J gene TRBJ2-2; TRBD2 agrees at 9 bases. CDR1 SGHAT and CDR2 FQNNGV come from the germline V gene. With 1 base clipped from V and 4 bases from J, the junction kept 13 bases outside the gene matches. The CDR3 runs 19 residues. DNA of the CDR3: TGTGCCAGCAGCTTAGTAGGACGGGCTAGCGGGAACAGCACCGGGGAGCTGTTTTTT. It yields the protein CASSLVGRASGNSTGELFF.

The chain uses TRBV27 and TRBJ2-3; 10 bases are shared with TRBD1. The CDR3 runs 14 residues. Germline V gives CDR1 MNHEY, CDR2 SMNVEV (reference sequence). The ends lost 4 bases at V and 4 bases at J; junction bases unmatched: 2. The CDR3 here is CASSWTGGADTQYF. DNA for the CDR3: TGTGCCAGCAGTTGGACAGGGGGGGCAGATACGCAGTATTTT.